These 20 T cell receptor beta chains originate from one sample sequenced in a study of blood T cell repertoires in COVID-19. Sequenced by immunoSEQ multiplex PCR; TCRdb stores in-frame clones only, minus some. The table lists roughly 190,000 clones, 70% to 90% of them singletons. The material sequenced was peripheral blood. Receptor source: a woman of 80 years or more in a cohort sampled during active or convalescent COVID-19.

The V and J genes are TRBV28 and TRBJ1-5; TRBD1 might be the D (5 bases). The ends were cut back, 3 bases at V and 2 bases at J, with 14 bases in the middle. The CDR3 is 16 amino acids. The germline V gene has CDR1 MDHEN and CDR2 SYDVKM. CDR3 sequence: CASSLFEGLGNQPQHF. The CDR3, as DNA: TGTGCCAGCAGTTTGTTTGAGGGACTGGGCAATCAGCCCCAGCATTTT.

The chain joins TRBV24-1 to TRBJ2-1; maybe TRBD1 (5 bases). CDR3 length: 16 residues. The germline gives CDR1 KGHDR, CDR2 SFDVKD. V lost 3 bases to trimming and J lost 4 bases, with 15 bases between them. The CDR3, as DNA: TGTGCCACCAGTGATCGCATAGGGCAGGGTTACAATGAGCAGTTCTTC. Translating it yields CATSDRIGQGYNEQFF.

The chain couples TRBV6-5 to TRBJ2-3; possibly TRBD2 for D (6 bases). Trimming stripped 2 bases from V and 1 base from J, with 10 bases between. CDR1 is MNHEY, CDR2 SVGAGI, per germline. CDR3 size: 15 residues. This CDR3 is CASSYTGLRTDTQYF. The DNA for the CDR3 is TGTGCCAGCAGTTACACGGGACTCCGCACAGATACGCAGTATTTT.

The gene calls are TRBV27 and TRBJ2-2; D is ambiguous. The germline CDR1 and CDR2 sequences are MNHEY and SMNVEV (reference sequence). This CDR3 is built from 16 residues. With 6 bases removed from V and 6 bases from J, the gap between germline ends came to 20 bases. The CDR3 coding sequence is TGTGCCAGCAGCTTAATCCCCTACAGTGGGTCCGGGGAGCTGTTTTTT. Residues: CASSLIPYSGSGELFF.

The chain is built from TRBV9 and TRBJ2-7, with a possible D match to TRBD2 (6 bases). V was cut by 3 bases and J by 1 base, with 11 bases left in between. The CDR3 is 14 amino acids. CDR1 is SGDLS and CDR2 is YYNGEE in the germline V gene. CDR3 region: CASSGGTHSYEQYF. The CDR3 region has the DNA TGTGCCAGCAGCGGCGGGACTCATTCCTACGAGCAGTACTTC. The complete variable domain, with remaining parts taken from reference TRBV9 and TRBJ2-7, reads DSGVTQTPKHLITATGQRVTLRCSPRSGDLSVYWYQQSLDQGLQFLIQYYNGEERAKGNILERFSAQQFPDLHSELNLSSLELGDSALYFCASSGGTHSYEQYFGPGTRLTVT.

This sequence joins TRBV20-1 and TRBJ2-2; TRBD2 agrees at 7 bases. This CDR3 has 13 residues. Looked up from germline, CDR1 is DFQATT and CDR2 is SNEGSKA (reference sequence). With 3 bases clipped from V and 6 bases from J, the junction kept 4 bases outside the gene matches. CDR3 protein: CSASRLAPGELFF. The DNA of the CDR3 is TGCAGTGCTAGTCGACTAGCTCCCGGGGAGCTGTTTTTT.

The rearrangement joins TRBV6-5 to TRBJ1-2; D gene ambiguous. Germline CDR1 reads MNHEY; CDR2 reads SVGAGI. V lost 0 bases and J lost 6, with 11 bases in between. This CDR3 contains 14 residues. CDR3 DNA sequence: TGTGCCAGCAGTTACTCGTCAGGCTCGAATGGCTACACCTTC. Amino acid sequence: CASSYSSGSNGYTF.

V gene TRBV11-2 combines with J gene TRBJ2-5; 12 bases match TRBD2. The ends lost 1 base at V and 3 bases at J; junction bases unmatched: 9. The length of the CDR3 is 18 residues. CDR1 SGHAT and CDR2 FQNNGV come from the germline V gene. The CDR3 coding sequence is TGTGCCAGCAGCTTAGGGCTACGACTAGCGGGGGCGGAAGAGACCCAGTACTTC. This sequence encodes CASSLGLRLAGAEETQYF.

J is TRBJ1-2 and V is TRBV3-1 (or the pseudogene TRBV3-2), with D possibly TRBD1 on 6 matching bases. The CDR3 loop spans 14 amino acids. CDR1 is LGHDT, CDR2 YNNKEL, per germline (reference sequence). Trimming took 1 base from V and 2 from J, leaving 8 bases between them. The CDR3 nucleotides are TGTGCCAGCAGCCAAGGCACAGGGAACTATGGCTACACCTTC. The encoded protein is CASSQGTGNYGYTF.

The J gene is TRBJ2-2, the V gene TRBV3-1 (or the pseudogene TRBV3-2); no reliable D call. Germline CDR1 and CDR2: LGHDT and YNNKEL (reference sequence). V lost 0 bases, J lost 5 bases, and 7 bases lay in between. This CDR3 has 14 residues. The DNA of the CDR3 is TGTGCCAGCAGCCAAGATGGAGTAACCGGGGAGCTGTTTTTT. Translating gives CASSQDGVTGELFF.

The chain has TRBV24-1 and TRBJ1-2; a weak D match, TRBD1 (5 bases). CDR3 length equals 14 residues. V was pared by 0 bases and J by 8 bases, with 12 bases between. Germline CDR1 is KGHDR and CDR2 is SFDVKD. The CDR3 sequence: CATSDLGRVKGYTF. CDR3 in DNA: TGTGCCACCAGTGATTTGGGCAGGGTGAAGGGCTACACCTTC.

This chain connects TRBV14 to TRBJ1-1; tentative D call: TRBD1 (6 bases). This CDR3 is 14 amino acids long. The V gene lost 4 bases and the J gene lost 4 bases, with 13 bases spanning the gap. Germline V gene sequence: CDR1 SGHDN, CDR2 FVKESK. The CDR3 nucleotides read TGTGCCAGCAGCCTTTACAGGGATTCCACTGAAGCTTTCTTT. Protein: CASSLYRDSTEAFF. Based on the CDR3 plus reference TRBV14 and TRBJ1-1, the full variable domain is EAGVTQFPSHSVIEKGQTVTLRCDPISGHDNLYWYRRVMGKEIKFLLHFVKESKQDESGMPNNRFLAERTGGTYSTLKVQPAELEDSGVYFCASSLYRDSTEAFFGQGTRLTVV.

The J gene is TRBJ2-5, the V gene TRBV7-2, with 8 bases lining up with TRBD1. The CDR3 has 15 amino acids. Germline V CDR1 and CDR2: SGHTA, FQGNSA. V lost 5 bases, J lost 4 bases, and 9 bases stayed unmatched. The CDR3 DNA follows: TGTGCCAGCAGCCTGGACAGGGAATCGAGAGAGACCCAGTACTTC. Encoded protein: CASSLDRESRETQYF.

The chain is built from TRBV20-1 and TRBJ2-7; 9 bases fit TRBD2. This CDR3 has 14 residues. Losses at the gene ends were 7 bases for V and 3 bases for J; bases not matched to a gene: 10. Germline V gives CDR1 DFQATT, CDR2 SNEGSKA (reference sequence). The CDR3 protein is CSDSRLAGNYEQYF. CDR3 nucleotides: TGCAGTGATAGTAGGCTAGCGGGAAACTACGAGCAGTACTTC.

V usage is TRBV14 and J usage is TRBJ2-7; tentative D call: TRBD1 (5 bases). The V end was cut by 1 base, the J end by 7 bases, with 11 bases between. The CDR3 contains 13 residues. CDR1 SGHDN and CDR2 FVKESK come from the germline V gene. CDR3: CASSQVRGREQYF. The CDR3 DNA is TGTGCCAGCAGCCAAGTAAGGGGTCGGGAGCAGTACTTC.

This chain connects TRBV4-2 to TRBJ2-1; 9 positions agree with TRBD2. With 3 bases clipped from V and 2 bases from J, the junction kept 2 bases outside the gene matches. Germline V gene data show CDR1 as LGHNA and CDR2 as YNFKEQ. CDR3 length: 15 residues. CDR3 region: CASSQREGTYNEQFF. CDR3 DNA: TGTGCCAGCAGCCAGCGGGAGGGCACCTACAATGAGCAGTTCTTC.

V and J are TRBV19 and TRBJ1-2, with 10 bases matching TRBD1. Per the germline V gene, CDR1 is LNHDA and CDR2 is SQIVND (reference sequence). The CDR3 has 14 residues. V lost 6 bases, J lost 6 bases, and 7 bases stayed unmatched. The CDR3 nucleotides are TGTGCCAGTAGCCACGACAGGGGGCTACATGGCTACACCTTC. Its translation is CASSHDRGLHGYTF.

V is TRBV7-8 and J is TRBJ2-4; 7 positions match TRBD1. Unmatched junction bases numbered 6, after V lost 1 base and J lost 15 bases. The CDR3 runs to 12 residues. Germline V CDR1 and CDR2: SGHVS, FQNEAQ. CDR3: CASSLGQGNRYF. In nucleotides, the CDR3 is TGTGCCAGCAGCTTAGGACAGGGAAATCGGTACTTC.

The rearrangement joins TRBV10-2 to TRBJ2-5; 9 positions match TRBD1. The germline V gene encodes CDR1 WSHSY and CDR2 SAAADI. The CDR3 length is 14 residues. Trimming at V came to 10 bases and at J to 4 bases, leaving 10 bases not matched to a gene. As DNA, the CDR3 is TGCGCCACCAAGAATCCGGGACAGGGAGAGACCCAGTACTTC. It is translated as CATKNPGQGETQYF.

The J gene is TRBJ2-1, the V gene TRBV5-6; TRBD1 agrees at 9 bases. The CDR3 totals 15 residues. Germline-derived CDR1 and CDR2 are SGHDT and YYEEEE. Losses at the gene ends were 1 base for V and 3 bases for J; bases not matched to a gene: 2. The CDR3 coding sequence is TGTGCCAGCAGCTTGATGGGACAGGGCTACAATGAGCAGTTCTTC. This encodes CASSLMGQGYNEQFF.